Each of the 27 T cell receptor beta chains below was sequenced from the same sample in a study of identical twins. MiXCR, run by TCRdb on the 5' RACE reads, gives a single entry per CDR3 protein. The profile shows approximately 690,000 distinct CDR3 sequences, around 6.1% of them singletons. Sequencing used naive T cells sorted from blood. These TCRs come from a man aged 18 to 35 in good health.

This clonotype was seen a handful of times. The V and J genes are TRBV10-3 and TRBJ2-1; 9 bases match TRBD2. In germline, CDR1 is ENHRY, CDR2 SYGVKD. CDR3 length equals 14 residues. V was clipped by 4 bases and J by 5 bases; unmatched bases: 3. The CDR3 sequence is CAISGLADHNEQFF. The DNA for the CDR3 is TGTGCCATCAGTGGACTAGCGGACCACAATGAGCAGTTCTTC.

This clonotype was seen more than once but under ten times. The chain employs TRBV4-3 and TRBJ2-1; no definite D call. Germline assignment: CDR1 LGHNA and CDR2 YSLEER. This CDR3 is built from 14 residues. The ends were cut back, 4 bases at V and 6 bases at J, with 13 bases in the middle. This CDR3 reads CASSPLLGPNEQFF. Written as DNA, the CDR3 is TGCGCCAGCAGCCCGCTCCTTGGACCCAATGAGCAGTTCTTC.

This clonotype was seen ten or more times. The rearrangement joins TRBV7-8 to TRBJ2-3, with D maybe TRBD1 (6 bases). Trimming removed 6 bases from V and 3 bases from J, with 13 bases in between. Germline V gives CDR1 SGHVS, CDR2 FQNEAQ. CDR3 length: 14 residues. The CDR3 is CASRAQGSTDTQYF. As DNA, the CDR3 is TGTGCCAGCAGGGCACAGGGCTCGACAGATACGCAGTATTTT. The whole variable domain, filled in from reference TRBV7-8 and TRBJ2-3, reads GAGVSQSPRYKVAKRGQDVALRCDPISGHVSLFWYQQALGQGPEFLTYFQNEAQLDKSGLPSDRFFAERPEGSVSTLKIQRTQQEDSAVYLCASRAQGSTDTQYFGPGTRLTVL.

This chain uses TRBV6-2 or TRBV6-3 with TRBJ2-1; tentatively, D is TRBD2 (6 bases). This CDR3 has 14 amino acids. V lost 3 bases and J lost 9, with 15 bases in between. Looked up from germline, CDR1 is MNHEY and CDR2 is SVGEGT. CDR3 nucleotides: TGTGCCAGCAGTTATAGAATAGGGGAGGCTGAGCAGTTCTTC. It yields the protein CASSYRIGEAEQFF.

This clonotype was picked up a small number of times. Here the CDR3 reads CSAPSGRVPYEQYF. In nucleotides, the CDR3 is TGCAGTGCTCCTAGCGGGAGGGTCCCATACGAGCAGTACTTC. J is TRBJ2-7 and V is TRBV20-1; the match to TRBD2 covers 12 bases. The CDR3 is 14 amino acids. Germline CDR1 reads DFQATT; CDR2 reads SNEGSKA (reference sequence). Trimming cost V 5 bases and J 4 bases; bases outside gene matches: 6.

Many counts were recorded for this clonotype. The chain has TRBV4-3 and TRBJ1-1; D not certain. Trimming cost V 1 base and J 2 bases, with 5 bases left between them. Germline CDR1 LGHNA, CDR2 YSLEER. CDR3 length: 13 amino acids. The DNA for the CDR3 is TGCGCCAGCAGCCAAGCAACCAACACTGAAGCTTTCTTT. Its translation is CASSQATNTEAFF.

The chain employs TRBV7-2 and TRBJ2-7; 9 bases match TRBD2. Germline values: CDR1 SGHTA, CDR2 FQGNSA. CDR3 length: 13 residues. V lost 5 bases, J lost 6 bases, and 5 bases stayed unmatched. The CDR3 DNA follows: TGTGCCAGCAGCCGATCGCGGGGGGGCGAGCAGTACTTC. It translates to CASSRSRGGEQYF.

This clonotype was counted many times. In DNA form, the CDR3 reads TGTGCCAGCAGACCCGACAGCTCGGAAGAGACCCAGTACTTC. Protein sequence: CASRPDSSEETQYF. This chain connects TRBV6-1 to TRBJ2-5; TRBD1 might be the D (5 bases). CDR1 and CDR2 from the germline V gene are MNHNS and SASEGT. V lost 6 bases and J 3 bases, leaving 14 bases between the germline ends. This CDR3 is 14 amino acids long.

The V call is TRBV4-3, the J call TRBJ2-3, with 8 nucleotides matching TRBD1. From germline, CDR1 is LGHNA and CDR2 YSLEER. The J segment lost 3 bases and the V segment lost 1 base, leaving 9 bases of the junction unmatched. This CDR3 region has 17 residues. For the CDR3, the DNA is TGCGCCAGCAGCCAAGCGAGACCGGGACAGGCGACAGATACGCAGTATTTT. It encodes CASSQARPGQATDTQYF.

This clonotype has a count of ten or more. The chain employs TRBV6-1 and TRBJ2-5; TRBD2 agrees at 10 bases. The CDR3 runs to 15 residues. CDR1 MNHNS and CDR2 SASEGT come from the germline V gene. V lost 6 bases, J lost 5 bases, and 9 bases stayed unmatched. DNA of the CDR3: TGTGCCAGCAGCTCGGCTATAGCGGGAGGCGAGACCCAGTACTTC. It specifies CASSSAIAGGETQYF.

This clonotype was seen many times. This chain joins TRBV5-1 and TRBJ2-7; 12 bases align to TRBD1. Unmatched junction bases numbered 11, after V lost 4 bases and J lost 6 bases. CDR1 is SGHRS, CDR2 YFSETQ, per germline. The CDR3 contains 16 residues. The CDR3 coding sequence is TGCGCCAGCAGCCCGGGGACAGGGGGCGAAGTTCTCGAGCAGTACTTC. Its protein product is CASSPGTGGEVLEQYF.

This clonotype was seen only a few times. The rearrangement joins TRBV20-1 to TRBJ1-4, with D possibly TRBD1 on 5 matching bases. CDR3 length: 14 amino acids. Per germline, CDR1 DFQATT and CDR2 SNEGSKA (reference sequence). This CDR3 is CRAEEGPRSEKLFF. The CDR3 DNA is TGCAGGGCCGAAGAGGGACCCCGGAGTGAAAAACTGTTTTTT.

This clonotype appeared a few times. V is TRBV11-2 and J is TRBJ2-7; D call uncertain. The CDR3 is 15 residues long. V lost 4 bases, J lost 1 base, and 14 bases lay in between. Germline V gene data show CDR1 as SGHAT and CDR2 as FQNNGV. DNA of the CDR3: TGTGCCAGCAGCTCCCTAAGTGACCGGTCCTACGAGCAGTACGTC. This sequence encodes CASSSLSDRSYEQYV.

V gene TRBV5-1 combines with J gene TRBJ2-2; TRBD2 matches at 8 bases. The trim removed 5 bases at V and 1 base at J, leaving 19 bases unmatched. Germline CDR1 and CDR2: SGHRS and YFSETQ. The CDR3 extends over 20 amino acids. CDR3 amino acids: CASSHVGTVLLAENTGELFF. The DNA of the CDR3 is TGCGCCAGCAGTCACGTAGGCACTGTACTACTAGCGGAGAACACCGGGGAGCTGTTTTTT. Together with reference TRBV5-1 and TRBJ2-2, the CDR3 gives the full variable domain: KAGVTQTPRYLIKTRGQQVTLSCSPISGHRSVSWYQQTPGQGLQFLFEYFSETQRNKGNFPGRFSGRQFSNSRSEMNVSTLELGDSALYLCASSHVGTVLLAENTGELFFGEGSRLTVL.

This clonotype was counted a few times. This chain links TRBV6-5 with TRBJ2-5; D ambiguous. Germline lookup yields CDR1 MNHEY and CDR2 SVGAGI. V lost 0 bases, J lost 0 bases, and 8 bases lay in between. The CDR3 runs to 15 residues. The chain's CDR3 is CASSYSPRNQETQYF. In DNA, the CDR3 is TGTGCCAGCAGTTACTCCCCCCGGAACCAAGAGACCCAGTACTTC.

This clonotype turned up a few times. The V gene is TRBV11-2, the J gene TRBJ2-6, with D perhaps being TRBD1 or TRBD2 (5 bases each). The germline gives CDR1 SGHAT, CDR2 FQNNGV. This CDR3 is 18 amino acids long. Trimming cost V 6 bases and J 0 bases, with 18 bases left between them. CDR3: CASRILGDGLSGANVLTF. For the CDR3, the DNA is TGTGCCAGCAGGATTCTGGGGGACGGACTCTCTGGGGCCAACGTCCTGACTTTC.

The chain joins TRBV7-9 to TRBJ2-2; tentatively, D is TRBD1 or TRBD2 (5 bases each). The CDR3 has 15 residues. Trimming took 8 bases from V and 1 from J, leaving 14 bases between them. The germline CDR1 and CDR2 sequences are SEHNR and FQNEAQ (reference sequence). The CDR3 region is CASRKGPLNTGELFF. The DNA of the CDR3 is TGTGCCAGCCGAAAGGGACCGCTGAACACCGGGGAGCTGTTTTTT.

This clonotype has a count of ten or more. V gene TRBV15 combines with J gene TRBJ2-1, with a possible D match to TRBD1 (6 bases). V gave up 4 bases and J gave up 9 bases, with 13 bases separating them. Germline V gene data show CDR1 as LNHNV and CDR2 as YYDKDF (reference sequence). The CDR3 spans 13 residues. CDR3 coding DNA: TGTGCCACCAGCAAAGAACAGGGTCCTGAGCAGTTCTTC. It encodes CATSKEQGPEQFF. Full variable domain (rest looked up from reference TRBV15 and TRBJ2-1): DAMVIQNPRYQVTQFGKPVTLSCSQTLNHNVMYWYQQKSSQAPKLLFHYYDKDFNNEADTPDNFQSRRPNTSFCFLDIRSPGLGDTAMYLCATSKEQGPEQFFGPGTRLTVL.

The chain has TRBV19 and TRBJ2-3; possible D gene TRBD2, 5 bases. The germline V and J ends were trimmed by 7 bases and 4 bases, with 12 bases remaining between them. The CDR3 runs 13 residues. Germline-derived CDR1 and CDR2 are LNHDA and SQIVND (reference sequence). CDR3 in DNA: TGTGCCAGTACCGTACCGGGATCAGATACGCAGTATTTT. It is translated as CASTVPGSDTQYF. Full variable domain (remainder filled in from reference TRBV19 and TRBJ2-3): DGGITQSPKYLFRKEGQNVTLSCEQNLNHDAMYWYRQDPGQGLRLIYYSQIVNDFQKGDIAEGYSVSREKKESFPLTVTSAQKNPTAFYLCASTVPGSDTQYFGPGTRLTVL.

This clonotype was detected a few times. The rearrangement links TRBV5-1 to TRBJ1-1; D is undetermined. The CDR3 covers 13 residues. Trimming cost V 5 bases and J 8 bases, with 16 bases left between them. Per the germline V gene, CDR1 is SGHRS and CDR2 is YFSETQ. CDR3 sequence reads: CASRTPTAREAFF. The CDR3 nucleotides are TGCGCCAGCAGGACCCCAACGGCCCGAGAAGCTTTCTTT.

This sequence joins TRBV11-2 and TRBJ2-3; TRBD2 aligns across 12 bases. From germline, CDR1 is SGHAT and CDR2 FQNNGV. V trimming: 6 bases; J trimming: 5 bases; junction bases outside the gene matches: 18. This CDR3 region has 19 residues. The CDR3 loop reads CASSPRHPTSGGIRDTQYF. Here the CDR3 DNA reads TGTGCCAGCAGTCCTAGGCACCCCACTAGCGGGGGGATTCGAGATACGCAGTATTTT.

This clonotype was detected ten times or more. The chain links TRBV2 to TRBJ2-3; D perhaps matches TRBD2 (6 bases). This CDR3 has 14 amino acids. Trimming removed 10 bases from V and 3 bases from J, with 17 bases in between. Germline-derived CDR1 and CDR2 are SNHLY and FYNNEI. CDR3 loop: CATLEGRRTDTQYF. DNA of the CDR3: TGTGCCACCCTAGAGGGGAGGAGGACAGATACGCAGTATTTT.

This clonotype was counted many times. The DNA for the CDR3 is TGTGCCAGCAGCTTTGCTAGCGGGAGTTCCTACGAGCAGTACGTC. Translated, it gives CASSFASGSSYEQYV. The rearrangement joins TRBV5-6 to TRBJ2-7; 10 bases align to TRBD2. Trimming took 2 bases from V and 1 from J; bases not matched to a gene: 3. CDR3 length: 15 amino acids. Germline V gene data show CDR1 as SGHDT and CDR2 as YYEEEE.

This clonotype has ten or more counts. This chain uses TRBV7-9 with TRBJ2-1, with TRBD2 matching 8 bases. The CDR3 is 13 residues long. V lost 6 bases to trimming and J lost 7 bases; unmatched junction nucleotides: 5. Germline V gene sequence: CDR1 SEHNR, CDR2 FQNEAQ (reference sequence). The CDR3 nucleotides are TGTGCCAGCAGGGCGGGAGGCCTTAATGAGCAGTTCTTC. Protein product: CASRAGGLNEQFF.

This clonotype was counted many times. The chain recombines TRBV3-1 with TRBJ1-3; D uncertain. With 4 bases removed from V and 3 bases from J, the gap between germline ends came to 10 bases. Germline V gives CDR1 LGHDT, CDR2 YNNKEL (reference sequence). This CDR3 region has 14 residues. CDR3 bases: TGTGCCAGCAGCCGCATAGATGGTGGAAACACCATATATTTT. As protein: CASSRIDGGNTIYF.

This clonotype was seen ten or more times. The gene calls are TRBV6-2 or TRBV6-3 and TRBJ2-1; unclear D gene. V was cut by 2 bases and J by 5 bases, with 7 bases left in between. CDR1 and CDR2 (germline): MNHEY, SVGEGT. The CDR3 covers 13 residues. This chain's CDR3 is CASSYKANNEQFF. CDR3 nucleotide sequence: TGTGCCAGCAGTTACAAAGCGAACAATGAGCAGTTCTTC.

In its sample, this clonotype was seen many times. The rearrangement joins TRBV15 to TRBJ1-1, with D maybe TRBD1 (5 bases). V shed 5 bases and J shed 11 bases, with 18 bases lying between them. Germline CDR1 reads LNHNV; CDR2 reads YYDKDF (reference sequence). This CDR3 region has 13 residues. CDR3 bases: TGTGCCACCAGCGCCCGGCCAACTAAGGGGGCTTTCTTT. It translates to CATSARPTKGAFF.